Listed here are 21 T cell receptor beta chains from one sample, sequenced in a study of OX40 agonist ivuxolimab in advanced cancers. The repertoire was sequenced with immunoSEQ multiplex PCR; TCRdb's copy has only in-frame clones and lacks some. The sample gives tens of thousands of clones, about 85% of which show up once; more than 0.45% is in the top ten. Sequenced here: CD4+ or CD8+ T cells sorted from blood, sampled in a trial of the OX40 agonist ivuxolimab. The source is an adult with an advanced solid tumor such as melanoma, head and neck, liver or kidney cancer.

The rearrangement links TRBV2 to TRBJ2-1; weak D call: TRBD1 (5 bases). Trimming stripped 3 bases from V and 4 bases from J, with 7 bases between. The germline CDR1 and CDR2 sequences are SNHLY and FYNNEI. This CDR3 comprises 13 residues. CDR3 region: CASSDGQYNEQFF. CDR3 in DNA: TGTGCCAGCAGTGACGGACAATACAATGAGCAGTTCTTC.

The chain recombines TRBV5-1 with TRBJ1-1; no reliable D call. The CDR3 spans 13 residues. CDR1 SGHRS and CDR2 YFSETQ come from the germline V gene. V was cut by 0 bases and J by 0 bases, with 3 bases left in between. The CDR3: CASSLELNTEAFF. In DNA, the CDR3 is TGCGCCAGCAGCTTGGAGCTGAACACTGAAGCTTTCTTT.

V usage is TRBV5-6 and J usage is TRBJ2-5; D is unresolved. Germline V gene lookup returns CDR1 SGHDT and CDR2 YYEEEE. Trimming stripped 0 bases from V and 2 bases from J, with 8 bases between. The CDR3 has 14 residues. CDR3 residues: CASSLENRQETQYF. CDR3 in DNA: TGTGCCAGCAGCTTGGAAAACAGACAAGAGACCCAGTACTTC.

This rearrangement joins TRBV19 to TRBJ1-2; a weak D match, TRBD1 (6 bases). Looked up from germline, CDR1 is LNHDA and CDR2 is SQIVND (reference sequence). The V end was cut by 10 bases, the J end by 0 bases, with 18 bases between. The CDR3 loop spans 15 amino acids. CDR3 in amino acids: CATQRGGTANYGYTF. CDR3 DNA sequence: TGTGCCACCCAGAGGGGGGGAACAGCTAACTATGGCTACACCTTC.

The rearrangement uses TRBV4-3 and TRBJ1-6; D is unresolved. The V gene's germline CDR1 is LGHNA and CDR2 YSLEER. This CDR3 has 16 residues. V was pared by 1 base and J by 1 base, with 8 bases between. DNA of the CDR3: TGCGCCAGCAGCCAAGGAGGGATGTCCTATAATTCACCCCTCCACTTT. It codes for CASSQGGMSYNSPLHF.

As regards this clone: One end of the junction fails to match germline, which may point to a read error. CDR3 DNA sequence: TGTGCTAGCAGCCTTGCAGGACAGGGGGGAGAGACCCAGTACTTC. It is translated as CASSLAGQGGETQYF. The V and J genes are TRBV7-7 and TRBJ2-5; 10 bases match TRBD1. The CDR3 is made up of 15 amino acids. Germline-derived CDR1 and CDR2 are SSHAT and FNYEAQ (reference sequence).

The chain links TRBV19 to TRBJ1-4, with D uncertain. CDR3 length: 14 amino acids. Trimming cost V 7 bases and J 4 bases, with 13 bases left between them. Germline CDR1 is LNHDA and CDR2 is SQIVND (reference sequence). In DNA form, the CDR3 reads TGTGCCAGTATCTCACCTTCGGGTAATGAAAAACTGTTTTTT. Translation: CASISPSGNEKLFF.

This sequence joins TRBV18 and TRBJ2-1; TRBD1 might be the D (6 bases). Germline V lookup: CDR1 KGHSH, CDR2 LQKENI. Deletions cut 5 bases from V and 9 bases from J, with 20 bases between. CDR3 length: 15 residues. CDR3 DNA sequence: TGTGCCAGCTCAAGCACGACAGGTAGTTCGGGTGAGCAGTTCTTC. As protein: CASSSTTGSSGEQFF.

The genes are TRBV7-2 and TRBJ1-2; D is uncertain. CDR1 and CDR2 from the germline V gene are SGHTA and FQGNSA. V lost 5 bases and J 5 bases, leaving 12 bases between the germline ends. The CDR3 runs 13 residues. CDR3 amino acids: CASSADLPYGYTF. The DNA of the CDR3 is TGTGCCAGCAGCGCCGACTTACCGTATGGCTACACCTTC.

The chain links TRBV28 to TRBJ1-1, with 7 bases matching TRBD1. Germline V CDR1 and CDR2: MDHEN, SYDVKM. Trimming took 3 bases from V and 0 from J; bases not matched to a gene: 7. The CDR3 length is 16 residues. The DNA for the CDR3 is TGTGCCAGCAGTTTTCCGACAGGGTCTATGAACACTGAAGCTTTCTTT. Its protein is CASSFPTGSMNTEAFF. The whole variable domain, filled in from reference TRBV28 and TRBJ1-1, reads DVKVTQSSRYLVKRTGEKVFLECVQDMDHENMFWYRQDPGLGLRLIYFSYDVKMKEKGDIPEGYSVSREKKERFSLILESASTNQTSMYLCASSFPTGSMNTEAFFGQGTRLTVV.

This clone was detected once. The J gene is TRBJ1-6, the V gene TRBV6-1; D unresolved. Per germline, CDR1 MNHNS and CDR2 SASEGT. The germline V and J ends were trimmed by 4 bases and 6 bases, with 10 bases remaining between them. This CDR3 has 14 residues. CDR3 in DNA: TGTGCCAGCAGTGTCGGAGGAGCTAATTCACCCCTCCACTTT. Translating it yields CASSVGGANSPLHF.

This chain uses TRBV5-1 with TRBJ2-5; no firm D call. Trimming took 0 bases from V and 1 from J, leaving 10 bases between them. The CDR3 loop spans 15 amino acids. The germline V gene encodes CDR1 SGHRS and CDR2 YFSETQ. The CDR3 is CASSLAGWPQETQYF. DNA of the CDR3: TGCGCCAGCAGCTTGGCCGGGTGGCCCCAAGAGACCCAGTACTTC.

The chain employs TRBV11-2 and TRBJ2-5; a weak D match, TRBD2 (5 bases). The end of the DNA aligns better with TRBJ2-7, so the J call may be wrong. CDR3 size: 12 residues. Germline CDR1 is SGHAT and CDR2 is FQNNGV. Written as DNA, the CDR3 is TGTGCCAGCAGCTGGGCGGACTCCGAGCAGTACTTC. This codes for CASSWADSEQYF.

The chain recombines TRBV6-5 with TRBJ2-3; no clear D gene. Germline assignment: CDR1 MNHEY and CDR2 SVGAGI. Trimming took 2 bases from V and 0 from J, leaving 9 bases between them. This CDR3 comprises 15 residues. In nucleotides, the CDR3 is TGTGCCAGCAGTTACCGAACGCCTAGCACAGATACGCAGTATTTT. Residues: CASSYRTPSTDTQYF.

Only a few counts were recorded for this clone. V and J are TRBV5-6 and TRBJ1-2; 8 bases fit TRBD1. Germline V CDR1 and CDR2: SGHDT, YYEEEE. Unmatched junction bases numbered 14, after V lost 3 bases and J lost 13 bases. The CDR3 length is 14 residues. The CDR3 DNA is TGTGCCAGCAGCTCCCCAGGACAGGGCTCCACGACCACCTTC. Residues: CASSSPGQGSTTTF. The full variable domain, rest sourced from reference TRBV5-6 and TRBJ1-2, is DAGVTQSPTHLIKTRGQQVTLRCSPKSGHDTVSWYQQALGQGPQFIFQYYEEEERQRGNFPDRFSGHQFPNYSSELNVNALLLGDSALYLCASSSPGQGSTTTFGSGTRLTVV.

This sequence joins TRBV5-1 and TRBJ1-3; no reliable D call. The length of the CDR3 is 15 residues. The germline CDR1 and CDR2 sequences are SGHRS and YFSETQ. Deletions cut 0 bases from V and 0 bases from J, with 7 bases between. Here the CDR3 reads CASSLDTGSGNTIYF. CDR3 DNA sequence: TGCGCCAGCAGCTTGGACACCGGCTCTGGAAACACCATATATTTT.

This chain joins TRBV6-5 and TRBJ1-5; TRBD1 is a possible D gene (5 bases). Trimming took 3 bases from V and 7 from J, leaving 13 bases between them. The CDR3 is 14 amino acids. Germline CDR1 reads MNHEY; CDR2 reads SVGAGI. For the CDR3, the DNA is TGTGCCAGCAGTTATCTCGGGGACGGCCAGCCCCAGCATTTT. This encodes CASSYLGDGQPQHF.

The chain has TRBV9 and TRBJ1-3; no clear D gene. The CDR3 is made up of 15 amino acids. The germline V and J ends were trimmed by 3 bases and 4 bases, with 14 bases remaining between them. Germline V gene sequence: CDR1 SGDLS, CDR2 YYNGEE. The CDR3 nucleotides read TGTGCCAGCAGCGCCCGGAGGACGGGGGGAAACACCATATATTTT. Translated, it gives CASSARRTGGNTIYF.

The chain is built from TRBV6-1 and TRBJ1-5, with 7 bases identical to TRBD1. V was clipped by 5 bases and J by 5 bases; unmatched bases: 9. The CDR3 runs to 15 residues. Germline CDR1 is MNHNS and CDR2 is SASEGT. As DNA, the CDR3 is TGTGCCAGCAGTCGAGCCGGGACAGAAGATCAGCCCCAGCATTTT. Residues: CASSRAGTEDQPQHF.

The rearrangement uses TRBV19 and TRBJ1-1; TRBD1 matches 7 bases. Germline trimming cut 10 bases from V and 4 bases from J; bases unmatched to any gene: 9. The CDR3 spans 13 residues. In germline, CDR1 is LNHDA, CDR2 SQIVND (reference sequence). Here the CDR3 reads CATGSTGVTEAFF. The CDR3 DNA reads TGTGCCACTGGATCAACAGGGGTCACTGAAGCTTTCTTT.

The chain couples TRBV29-1 to TRBJ2-5; D is perhaps TRBD2 (6 bases). Trimming left V 6 bases short and J 2 bases short, with 10 bases between. The germline gives CDR1 SQVTM, CDR2 ANQGSEA. The CDR3 covers 12 residues. The CDR3 region has the DNA TGCAGCGTAAATCTAGCGCAAGAGACCCAGTACTTC. This encodes CSVNLAQETQYF. The full variable domain, with the rest looked up from reference TRBV29-1 and TRBJ2-5, is SAVISQKPSRDICQRGTSLTIQCQVDSQVTMMFWYRQQPGQSLTLIATANQGSEATYESGFVIDKFPISRPNLTFSTLTVSNMSPEDSSIYLCSVNLAQETQYFGPGTRLLVL.